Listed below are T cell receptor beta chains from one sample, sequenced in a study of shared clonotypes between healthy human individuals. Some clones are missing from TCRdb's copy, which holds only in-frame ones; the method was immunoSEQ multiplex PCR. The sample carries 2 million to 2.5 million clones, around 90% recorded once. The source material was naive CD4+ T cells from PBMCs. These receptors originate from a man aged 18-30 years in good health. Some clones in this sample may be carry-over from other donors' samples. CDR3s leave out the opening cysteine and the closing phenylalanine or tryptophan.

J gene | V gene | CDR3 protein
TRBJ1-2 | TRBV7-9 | ASSLSSGVGKYGYT
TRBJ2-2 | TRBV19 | ATRLAGGGNTGELF
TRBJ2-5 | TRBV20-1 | SQTRKETQY
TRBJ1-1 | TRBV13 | ASSLKEGGRINTEAF
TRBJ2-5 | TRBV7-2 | ASSAGTGQETQY
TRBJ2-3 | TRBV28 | ASSNPRLDGTDTQY
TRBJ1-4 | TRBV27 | ASRPGRGLNEKLF
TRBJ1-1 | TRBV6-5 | ASSYLNWGENTEAF
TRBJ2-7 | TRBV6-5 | ASSYNRRGREQY
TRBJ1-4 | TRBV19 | ASHLERTEKLF
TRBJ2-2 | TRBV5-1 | ASSLVAGSVTGELF
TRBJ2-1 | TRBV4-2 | ASSQEIGEQF
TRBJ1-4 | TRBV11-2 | ASSQRGEKLF
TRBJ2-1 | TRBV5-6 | ASSRRQGAWDEQF
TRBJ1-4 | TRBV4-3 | ASSQEGFQEKLF
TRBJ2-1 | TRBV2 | ASDGYNEQF
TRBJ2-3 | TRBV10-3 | AISDITDTQY
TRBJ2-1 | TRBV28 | ATNRAGAPNEQF
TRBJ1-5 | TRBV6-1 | ASSEQNSNQPQH
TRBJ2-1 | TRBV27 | ATVKGQGYNEQF
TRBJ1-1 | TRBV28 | ASSLGQLNTEAF
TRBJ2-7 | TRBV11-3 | ASSLIRASEQY
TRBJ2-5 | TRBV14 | ASSQVGAGETQY
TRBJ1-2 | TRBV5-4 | ASSLHSTGGDSYT
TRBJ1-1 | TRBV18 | ASSPGPIVMGTEAF
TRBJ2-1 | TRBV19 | ASSIGGGRADEQF
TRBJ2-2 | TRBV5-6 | ASSYGTGELF
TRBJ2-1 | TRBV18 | ASSPGTSSYNEQF
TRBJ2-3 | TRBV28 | ASSPSGRGTDTQY
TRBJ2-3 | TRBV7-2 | ASSLVGGSSTDTQY
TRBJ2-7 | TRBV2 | ASTPELGQSYEQY
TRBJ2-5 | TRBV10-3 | AISPGTRLKETQY
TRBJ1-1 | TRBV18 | ASSPSPAGTEAF
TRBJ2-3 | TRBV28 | ASSLTLGLASTDTQY
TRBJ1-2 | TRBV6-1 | ASLTDRGYYGYT
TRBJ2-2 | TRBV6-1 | ASSEGQGTGELF
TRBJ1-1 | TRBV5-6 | ASSWGLPGQGNTEAF
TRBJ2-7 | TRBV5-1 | ASTDPQGGKYEQY
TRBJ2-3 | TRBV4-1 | ASKVSRNTDTQY
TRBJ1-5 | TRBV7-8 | ASSFDVRVNEPQH
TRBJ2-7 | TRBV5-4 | ASSLLAGSWEQY
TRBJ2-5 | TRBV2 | ASSVDVETQY
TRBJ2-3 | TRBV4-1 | ASSLYGSGGAKYEDTQY
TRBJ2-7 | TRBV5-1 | ASKEDNSYEQY
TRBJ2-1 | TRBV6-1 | ASSSRDMGNFEQF
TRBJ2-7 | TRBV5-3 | ARSTPSGVTYYEQY
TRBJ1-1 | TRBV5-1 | ASSLVGGNTEAF
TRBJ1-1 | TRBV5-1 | ASSSVPGTTEAF